A selection of T cell receptor beta chains follows, all from one sample in a study of CD8 T cells in ankylosing spondylitis. From the 5' RACE reads, TCRdb called clonotypes with MiXCR, one entry per CDR3 protein. The top ten hold approximately 14% of the sample, which has hundreds of thousands of distinct CDR3 sequences, 20% to 25% seen once. The sample comprised blood, either unsorted or a sorted T cell fraction (not recorded which). Receptor source: a male donor with ankylosing spondylitis or in good health (not recorded which). Each CDR3 is given without its conserved first and last residue. The order of the fields is V gene, clone size, J gene, CDR3 protein. Clone size is stated in some rows and not others, as once, few, many or a class when expanded.

TRBV7-9	-	TRBJ2-3	ASSHSVTDTQY
TRBV5-6	few	TRBJ1-1	ASSSETAYVTEAF
TRBV7-9	-	TRBJ2-7	ASNILDVVEQY
TRBV30	few	TRBJ2-2	AWSVLGNTGELF
TRBV12-3/TRBV12-4	few	TRBJ2-2	ASSSGEYGELF
TRBV7-9	-	TRBJ2-5	ASSDVGSGRAGETQY
TRBV12-3/TRBV12-4	many	TRBJ2-2	ASTPHGTGAGELF
TRBV2	-	TRBJ2-7	ATSGTRPQEQY
TRBV7-2	few	TRBJ1-2	ASSLIGGSNYGYT
TRBV29-1	-	TRBJ2-5	SVEGGLETQY